This T cell receptor beta chain was observed in a study of CD8+CD57+ T cells in acquired aplastic anemia. Study-wide background: An average of approximately 3.2 ug of DNA was obtained from sorted CD4+ and CD8+ cells. Study-level findings and limits: The number of CD8+ CDR3 sequences shared by patients and controls was about 27. For CD8+ Simpson's diversity, patients and controls showed no significant difference.

An expansion of CD8+CD57+ cells by flow cytometry had been shown in patients chosen for sequencing. Among the patients, none had received any therapy at the time of blood sampling. As regards this clonotype: Its antigen remains unidentified.

The template for TCR beta VDJ and CDR3 sequence profiling was genomic DNA. TCRdb reprocessed the reads via MiXCR and lists one record per CDR3 protein. The sample includes approximately 80,000 distinct CDR3 sequences, less than 85% seen only once; the top ten take approximately 78%. Trimming removed 6 bases at V and 4 bases at J, with 18 bases between. The CDR3 runs to 14 residues. Germline CDR1 and CDR2: DFQATT and SNEGSKA (reference sequence). The chain recombines TRBV20-1 with TRBJ1-1; D remains ambiguous. The sequence came from a human donor with aplastic anemia. Sequenced material: sorted CD4+, CD8+, or CD8+CD57+ T cells (not recorded which) from PBMCs. Here the CDR3 reads CSAPRTPAPTEAFF. The CDR3 region has the DNA TGCAGTGCACCACGAACCCCGGCTCCCACTGAAGCTTTCTTT.